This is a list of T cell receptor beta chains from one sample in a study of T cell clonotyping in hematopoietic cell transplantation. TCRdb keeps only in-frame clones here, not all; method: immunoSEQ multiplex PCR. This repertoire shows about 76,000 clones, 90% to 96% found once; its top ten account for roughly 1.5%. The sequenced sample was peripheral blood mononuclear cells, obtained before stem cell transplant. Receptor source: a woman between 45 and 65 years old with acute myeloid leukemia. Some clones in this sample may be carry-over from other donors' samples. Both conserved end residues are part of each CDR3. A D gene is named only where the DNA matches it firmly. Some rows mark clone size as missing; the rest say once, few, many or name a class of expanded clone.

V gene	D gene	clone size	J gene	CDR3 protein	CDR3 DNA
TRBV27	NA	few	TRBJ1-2	CASSKGGGGANYGYTF	TGTGCCAGCAGCAAGGGAGGAGGGGGAGCTAACTATGGCTACACCTTC
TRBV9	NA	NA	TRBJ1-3	CASSIRAGPQNSGNTIYF	TGTGCCAGCAGCATACGAGCCGGGCCCCAAAACTCTGGAAACACCATATATTTT
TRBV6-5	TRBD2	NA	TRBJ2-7	CASSTTSGDTYEQYF	TGTGCCAGCAGTACCACTAGCGGGGATACCTACGAGCAGTACTTC
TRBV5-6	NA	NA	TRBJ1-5	CASSFGRNQPQHF	TGTGCCAGCAGCTTTGGTCGCAATCAGCCCCAGCATTTT
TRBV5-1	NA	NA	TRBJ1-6	CASSFFSTDTNSPLHF	TGCGCCAGCAGCTTTTTCTCGACGGACACAAATTCACCCCTCCACTTT
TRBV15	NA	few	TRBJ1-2	CATSREEGDGYTF	TGTGCCACCAGCAGAGAGGAGGGAGATGGCTACACCTTC
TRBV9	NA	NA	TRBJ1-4	CASSPGGEKLFF	TGTGCCAGCAGCCCCGGGGGTGAAAAACTGTTTTTT
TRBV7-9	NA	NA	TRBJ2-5	CASSAASGVKETQYF	TGTGCCAGCAGCGCCGCGTCCGGGGTGAAAGAGACCCAGTACTTC
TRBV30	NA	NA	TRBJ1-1	CAWSEPSLGGEAFF	TGTGCCTGGAGTGAACCGAGTCTGGGAGGAGAAGCTTTCTTT
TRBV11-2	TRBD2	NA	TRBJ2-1	CASSFQTSGEQFF	TGTGCCAGCAGCTTTCAGACTAGCGGTGAGCAGTTCTTC